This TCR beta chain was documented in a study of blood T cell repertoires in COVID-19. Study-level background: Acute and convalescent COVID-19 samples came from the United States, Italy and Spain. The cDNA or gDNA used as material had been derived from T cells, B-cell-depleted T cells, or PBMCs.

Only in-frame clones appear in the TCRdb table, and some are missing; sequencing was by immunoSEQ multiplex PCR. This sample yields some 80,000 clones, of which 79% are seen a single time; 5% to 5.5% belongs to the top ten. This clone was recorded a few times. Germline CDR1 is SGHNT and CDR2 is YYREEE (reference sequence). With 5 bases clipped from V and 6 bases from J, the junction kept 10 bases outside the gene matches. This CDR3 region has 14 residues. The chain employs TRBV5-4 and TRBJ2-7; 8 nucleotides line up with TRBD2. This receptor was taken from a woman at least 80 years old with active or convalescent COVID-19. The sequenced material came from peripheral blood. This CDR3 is CASSPSGRAAEQYF. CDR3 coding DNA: TGTGCCAGCAGTCCATCCGGGAGGGCCGCCGAGCAGTACTTC.